This T cell receptor (beta chain) was found in a study of control samples from healthy donors and cancer patients. This CDR3 has 15 amino acids. V was pared by 0 bases and J by 0 bases, with 8 bases between. Germline V gene lookup returns CDR1 ENHRY and CDR2 SYGVKD. Sequenced by immunoSEQ multiplex PCR; TCRdb stores in-frame clones only, minus some. The sample contains 80,000 to 100,000 clones, around nine tenths of which appear only once. This clone was recorded a few times. The sequence derives from a man aged 25 to 40 in good health. J is TRBJ1-1 and V is TRBV10-3; TRBD1 might be the D (5 bases). Material for sequencing was blood. The CDR3 DNA is TGTGCCATCAGTGAGTCAACGGGGGTGAACACTGAAGCTTTCTTT. This translates into CAISESTGVNTEAFF.